Following are 21 T cell receptor beta chains from one sample sequenced in a study of CD8 T cells in ankylosing spondylitis. MiXCR, applied by TCRdb to the 5' RACE reads, yields one record per CDR3 protein. This table holds under 200,000 distinct CDR3 sequences, roughly 13% found once. Material: blood, either unsorted or a sorted T cell fraction (not recorded which). These receptors originate from a female donor with ankylosing spondylitis or in good health (not recorded which).

This clonotype was seen ten or more times. The chain joins TRBV12-3 or TRBV12-4 to TRBJ1-4; the match to TRBD1 covers 7 bases. There are 16 residues in the CDR3. V shed 3 bases and J 3 bases; nucleotides not matched to a gene: 7. CDR3 coding DNA: TGTGCCAGCAGTTTTTACTCCGGGACAGCTAATGAAAAACTGTTTTTT. Translation: CASSFYSGTANEKLFF.

This clonotype was detected ten times or more. In DNA form, the CDR3 reads TGCGCCAGCAGGGTGATAGCGGGAAACAATGAGCAGTTCTTC. The encoded protein is CASRVIAGNNEQFF. The V gene is TRBV5-1, the J gene TRBJ2-1, with 8 bases that match TRBD2. With 5 bases clipped from V and 5 bases from J, the junction kept 6 bases outside the gene matches. In germline, CDR1 is SGHRS, CDR2 YFSETQ. There are 14 residues in the CDR3.

Concerning this clonotype: A much larger clone sits a single nucleotide away, making a read error possible. The gene calls are TRBV5-1 and TRBJ2-1; D call uncertain. Germline V gene lookup returns CDR1 SGHRS and CDR2 YFSETQ. This CDR3 region has 12 residues. CDR3 region: CASNLVAHEQFF. The CDR3, as DNA: TGCGCCAGCAACTTGGTTGCCCATGAGCAGTTCTTC.

The chain uses TRBV4-2 and TRBJ2-5, with 11 nucleotides matching TRBD2. From germline, CDR1 is LGHNA and CDR2 YNFKEQ. With V trimmed by 0 bases and J by 5 bases, 5 bases remained unmatched. The CDR3 loop spans 16 amino acids. The CDR3 region has the DNA TGTGCCAGCAGCCAAGAACTAGCGGGAGAGTCCGAGACCCAGTACTTC. Protein product: CASSQELAGESETQYF.

This clonotype was detected only once. This chain joins TRBV20-1 and TRBJ1-5; TRBD1 matches at 7 bases. The CDR3 covers 15 residues. Germline trimming cut 5 bases from V and 1 base from J; bases unmatched to any gene: 8. Germline V CDR1 and CDR2: DFQATT, SNEGSKA (reference sequence). The CDR3 coding sequence is TGCAGTGCTGTAAGGGACAGTATCAGCAATCAGCCCCAGCATTTT. This encodes CSAVRDSISNQPQHF.

The J gene is TRBJ2-6, the V gene TRBV20-1; tentatively, D is TRBD1 (6 bases). Trimming took off 5 bases at V and 0 bases at J, with 17 bases between the two ends. From germline, CDR1 is DFQATT and CDR2 SNEGSKA (reference sequence). This CDR3 contains 17 residues. CDR3 loop: CSAQGLPSFSGANVLTF. CDR3 DNA sequence: TGCAGTGCTCAGGGGCTCCCCAGTTTCTCTGGGGCCAACGTCCTGACTTTC.

The chain recombines TRBV24-1 with TRBJ2-2; D gene unclear. Trimming cost V 3 bases and J 10 bases, with 8 bases left between them. This CDR3 comprises 12 residues. Germline lookup yields CDR1 KGHDR and CDR2 SFDVKD. The CDR3 sequence is CATSDPSEELFF. DNA of the CDR3: TGTGCCACCAGTGATCCTTCTGAGGAGCTGTTTTTT.

In its sample, this clonotype was seen many times. V and J are TRBV12-3 or TRBV12-4 and TRBJ2-6; TRBD1 is a possible D gene (5 bases). Between the trimmed V and J ends, which lost 6 bases and 0 bases, there was a span of 15 bases. The CDR3 runs 17 residues. For the CDR3, the DNA is TGTGCCAGCAGCACACAGGCTGCCGTCTCTGGGGCCAACGTCCTGACTTTC. This sequence encodes CASSTQAAVSGANVLTF.

A remark on this clonotype: This sequence may be a read error, since a much larger clone differs from it by one base. This chain links TRBV20-1 with TRBJ2-7, with a weak D call TRBD2 (6 bases). The CDR3 totals 12 residues. The germline CDR1 and CDR2 sequences are DFQATT and SNEGSKA (reference sequence). Here the CDR3 DNA reads TGCAGTGCTGAAGCGGGTCTCTACAAGCAGTACTTC. This codes for CSAEAGLYKQYF.

In regard to this clonotype: A junction end diverges from the germline sequence, so it may reflect a read error. The chain links TRBV27 to TRBJ2-7, with TRBD2 matching 8 bases. Germline CDR1 MNHEY, CDR2 SMNVEV (reference sequence). The CDR3 runs 15 residues. The CDR3 reads CASSSQRELPYKQYF. CDR3 nucleotide sequence: TGTGCCAGCAGTTCCCAGCGGGAGCTGCCCTACAAGCAGTACTTC.

This clonotype was detected ten times or more. The genes are TRBV5-1 and TRBJ2-1; TRBD2 might be the D (5 bases). The CDR3 runs 15 residues. Trimming stripped 4 bases from V and 4 bases from J, with 15 bases between. From germline, CDR1 is SGHRS and CDR2 YFSETQ. The DNA of the CDR3 is TGCGCCAGCAGCATAGACGGGATGCTATACAATGAGCAGTTCTTC. Protein product: CASSIDGMLYNEQFF.

To note about this clonotype: An end of the junction does not agree with germline; a read error may underlie this. The CDR3 spells CASTRQGSGNTVYF. The CDR3 DNA reads as TGTGCCAGCACCCGTCAGGGCTCTGGAAACACCGTATATTTC. This rearrangement joins TRBV12-3 or TRBV12-4 to TRBJ1-3; D possibly corresponds to TRBD1 (5 bases). CDR3 length: 14 residues.

This clonotype has at least ten counts. J is TRBJ2-1 and V is TRBV4-3; the match to TRBD2 covers 8 bases. CDR1 and CDR2 from the germline V gene are LGHNA and YSLEER. Trimming cost V 0 bases and J 12 bases; bases outside gene matches: 16. The CDR3 extends over 17 amino acids. The CDR3 DNA sequence: TGCGCCAGCAGCCAAGATGTTAGTAGCGGGAAAGTTCGTAGGCAGTTCTTC. Translated: CASSQDVSSGKVRRQFF.

On this clonotype itself: A read error may explain this, as a much larger clone is one base away. The chain employs TRBV10-3 and TRBJ1-2, with 12 bases matching TRBD1. Germline lookup yields CDR1 ENHRY and CDR2 SYGVKD. The CDR3 has 15 amino acids. V lost 0 bases and J lost 10; bases outside the gene matches: 6. The CDR3: CAISESGTGGSDYTF. Here the CDR3 DNA reads TGTGCCATCAGTGAGTCCGGGACAGGGGGCAGTGACTACACCTTC.

The table lists this clonotype with many counts. The genes are TRBV7-8 and TRBJ2-7; TRBD2 aligns across 7 bases. The CDR3 spans 15 residues. V lost 1 base and J lost 2; bases outside the gene matches: 5. The germline V gene has CDR1 SGHVS and CDR2 FQNEAQ. DNA for the CDR3: TGTGCCAGCAGCTTAGTGGCTAGCGGAACCTACGAGCAGTACTTC. Translating gives CASSLVASGTYEQYF.

The V call is TRBV6-2 or TRBV6-3, the J call TRBJ1-1; no reliable D call. The CDR3 is 13 residues long. Germline V gene sequence: CDR1 MNHEY, CDR2 SVGEGT. V was pared by 5 bases and J by 4 bases, with 11 bases between. The CDR3: CASSTRRGTEAFF. The CDR3 DNA sequence: TGTGCCAGCAGTACCCGACGGGGCACTGAAGCTTTCTTT.

This clonotype was counted ten times or more. V is TRBV6-1 and J is TRBJ1-2; D remains unclear. The germline V gene has CDR1 MNHNS and CDR2 SASEGT. V was shortened by 8 bases and J by 7 bases, with 17 bases between the two germline ends. CDR3 length equals 13 residues. In nucleotides, the CDR3 is TGTGCCAGCGTGGCAGGCGCTGCCGGTGGCTACACCTTC. This encodes CASVAGAAGGYTF.

The sample holds many counts of this clonotype. The chain couples TRBV4-1 to TRBJ2-1, with 10 positions matching TRBD2. CDR3 length: 16 residues. The germline V gene encodes CDR1 MGHRA and CDR2 YSYEKL. V shed 4 bases and J 4 bases; nucleotides not matched to a gene: 7. The chain's CDR3 is CASSPSGTSVYNEQFF. CDR3 DNA: TGCGCCAGCAGCCCGTCTGGGACTAGCGTTTACAATGAGCAGTTCTTC.

As to this clonotype: A clone one base away is much larger, so this may be a read error. V and J are TRBV7-2 and TRBJ2-2, with TRBD1 matching 9 bases. Per the germline V gene, CDR1 is SGHTA and CDR2 is FQGNSA. The CDR3 is 15 amino acids. CDR3 sequence reads: CAGSLRQGDTGELFF. In nucleotides, the CDR3 is TGTGCCGGCAGCCTAAGACAGGGGGACACCGGGGAGCTGTTTTTT.

This clonotype was seen a few times. This chain connects TRBV11-2 to TRBJ2-7; maybe TRBD2 (6 bases). This CDR3 comprises 14 residues. Germline CDR1 is SGHAT and CDR2 is FQNNGV. Trimming took off 4 bases at V and 6 bases at J, with 16 bases between the two ends. CDR3 sequence (DNA): TGTGCCAGCAGCTGGGGCGGGGCGGACTGCGAGCAGTACTTC. Translation gives CASSWGGADCEQYF.

This clonotype showed up many times. This rearrangement joins TRBV7-8 to TRBJ2-5; 9 bases fit TRBD1. The V gene's germline CDR1 is SGHVS and CDR2 FQNEAQ. Trimming cost V 5 bases and J 7 bases; bases outside gene matches: 8. The CDR3 covers 14 residues. The CDR3 protein is CASSPMGQGGTQYF. The CDR3 DNA follows: TGTGCCAGCAGCCCCATGGGACAGGGTGGGACCCAGTACTTC.